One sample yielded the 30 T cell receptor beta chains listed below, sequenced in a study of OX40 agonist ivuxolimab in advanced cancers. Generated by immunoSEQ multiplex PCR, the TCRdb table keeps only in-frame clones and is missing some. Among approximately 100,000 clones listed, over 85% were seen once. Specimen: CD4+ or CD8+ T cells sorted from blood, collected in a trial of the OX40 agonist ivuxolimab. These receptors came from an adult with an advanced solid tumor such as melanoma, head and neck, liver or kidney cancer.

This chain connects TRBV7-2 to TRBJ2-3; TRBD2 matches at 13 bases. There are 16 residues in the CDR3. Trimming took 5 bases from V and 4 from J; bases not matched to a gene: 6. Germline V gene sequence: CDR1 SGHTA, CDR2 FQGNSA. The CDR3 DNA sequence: TGTGCCAGCAGCCTGAGACTAGCGGGGGGTGCAGATACGCAGTATTTT. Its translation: CASSLRLAGGADTQYF.

CDR3 protein: CASSQVYPPDTGELFF. Here the CDR3 DNA reads TGCGCCAGCAGCCAAGTGTACCCCCCGGACACCGGGGAGCTGTTTTTT. This chain uses TRBV4-3 with TRBJ2-2; no firm D call. V shed 1 base and J shed 3 bases, with 12 bases lying between them. This CDR3 has 16 residues. Germline CDR1 is LGHNA and CDR2 is YSLEER.

The CDR3 protein is CASSTGAGWETQYF. Written as DNA, the CDR3 is TGTGCCAGCAGCACGGGGGCCGGTTGGGAGACCCAGTACTTC. The chain joins TRBV11-2 to TRBJ2-5; D is tentatively TRBD1 or TRBD2 (6 bases each). Trimming cost V 5 bases and J 5 bases, with 15 bases left between them. The CDR3 totals 14 residues. From germline, CDR1 is SGHAT and CDR2 FQNNGV.

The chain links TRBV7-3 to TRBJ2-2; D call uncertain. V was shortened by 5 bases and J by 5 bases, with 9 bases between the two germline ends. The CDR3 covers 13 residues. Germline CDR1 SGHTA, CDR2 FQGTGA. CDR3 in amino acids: CASSRAETGELFF. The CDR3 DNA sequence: TGTGCCAGCAGCCGAGCAGAGACCGGGGAGCTGTTTTTT.

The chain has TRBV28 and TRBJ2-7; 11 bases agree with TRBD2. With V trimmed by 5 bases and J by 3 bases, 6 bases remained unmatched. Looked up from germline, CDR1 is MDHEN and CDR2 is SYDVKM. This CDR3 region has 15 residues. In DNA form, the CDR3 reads TGTGCCAGCAGTACCTCTAGCGGGGGGATCTACGAGCAGTACTTC. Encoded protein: CASSTSSGGIYEQYF.

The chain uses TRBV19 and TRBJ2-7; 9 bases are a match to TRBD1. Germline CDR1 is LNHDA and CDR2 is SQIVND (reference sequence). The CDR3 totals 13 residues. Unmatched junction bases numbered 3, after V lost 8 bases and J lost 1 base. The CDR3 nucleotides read TGTGCCAGTGGGACAGGGAAATCCTACGAGCAGTACTTC. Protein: CASGTGKSYEQYF.

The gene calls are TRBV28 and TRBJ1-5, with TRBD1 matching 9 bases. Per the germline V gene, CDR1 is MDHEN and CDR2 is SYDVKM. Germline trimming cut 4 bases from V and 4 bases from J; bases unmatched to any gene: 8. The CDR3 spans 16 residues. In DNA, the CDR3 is TGTGCCAGCAGTTCCGGGACAGGGTCTCAAAATCAGCCCCAGCATTTT. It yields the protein CASSSGTGSQNQPQHF.

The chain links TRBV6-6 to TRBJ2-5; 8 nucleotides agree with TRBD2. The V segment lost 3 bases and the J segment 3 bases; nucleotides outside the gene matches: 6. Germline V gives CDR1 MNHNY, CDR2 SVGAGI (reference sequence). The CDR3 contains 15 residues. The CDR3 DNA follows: TGTGCCAGCAGTTATCTCCGGGGGGGCGAAGAGACCCAGTACTTC. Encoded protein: CASSYLRGGEETQYF.

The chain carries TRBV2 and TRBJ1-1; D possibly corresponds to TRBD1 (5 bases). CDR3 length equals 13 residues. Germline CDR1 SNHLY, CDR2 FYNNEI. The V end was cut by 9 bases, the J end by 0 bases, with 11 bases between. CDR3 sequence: CASTQGMNTEAFF. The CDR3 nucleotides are TGTGCCAGTACGCAGGGTATGAACACTGAAGCTTTCTTT. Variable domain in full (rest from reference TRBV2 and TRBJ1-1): EPEVTQTPSHQVTQMGQEVILRCVPISNHLYFYWYRQILGQKVEFLVSFYNNEISEKSEIFDDQFSVERPDGSNFTLKIRSTKLEDSAMYFCASTQGMNTEAFFGQGTRLTVV.

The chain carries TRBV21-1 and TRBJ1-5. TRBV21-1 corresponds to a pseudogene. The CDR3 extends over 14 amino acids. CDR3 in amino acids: CASSKGASNQPQHF. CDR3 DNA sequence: TGTGCCAGCAGCAAAGGAGCGAGCAATCAGCCCCAGCATTTT.

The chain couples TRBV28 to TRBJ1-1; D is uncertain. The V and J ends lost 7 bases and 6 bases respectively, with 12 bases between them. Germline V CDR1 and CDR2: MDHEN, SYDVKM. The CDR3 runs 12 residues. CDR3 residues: CASKTVVAEAFF. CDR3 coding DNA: TGTGCCAGCAAAACAGTGGTCGCTGAAGCTTTCTTT.

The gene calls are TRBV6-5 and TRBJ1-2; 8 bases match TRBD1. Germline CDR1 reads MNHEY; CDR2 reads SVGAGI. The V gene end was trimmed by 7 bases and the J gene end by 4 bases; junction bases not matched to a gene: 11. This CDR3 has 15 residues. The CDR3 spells CASTTGGSKRYGYTF. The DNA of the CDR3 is TGTGCCAGCACCACAGGGGGGTCAAAGCGCTATGGCTACACCTTC.

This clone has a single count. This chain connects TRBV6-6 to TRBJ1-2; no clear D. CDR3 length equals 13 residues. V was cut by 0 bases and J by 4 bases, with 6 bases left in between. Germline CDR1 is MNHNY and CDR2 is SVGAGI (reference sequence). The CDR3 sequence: CASSYSKAYGYTF. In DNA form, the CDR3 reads TGTGCCAGCAGTTACTCTAAGGCCTATGGCTACACCTTC.

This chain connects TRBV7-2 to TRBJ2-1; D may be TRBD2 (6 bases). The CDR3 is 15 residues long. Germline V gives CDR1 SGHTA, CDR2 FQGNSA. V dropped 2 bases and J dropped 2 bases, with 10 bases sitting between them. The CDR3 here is CASSLLAAAYNEQFF. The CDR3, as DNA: TGTGCCAGCAGCTTATTAGCGGCAGCCTACAATGAGCAGTTCTTC.

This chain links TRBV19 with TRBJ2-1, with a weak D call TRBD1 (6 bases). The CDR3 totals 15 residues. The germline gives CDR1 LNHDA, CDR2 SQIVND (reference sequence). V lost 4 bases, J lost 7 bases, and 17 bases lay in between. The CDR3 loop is CASSTDSGTRNEQFF. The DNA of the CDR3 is TGTGCCAGTAGTACTGATTCCGGGACAAGAAATGAGCAGTTCTTC.

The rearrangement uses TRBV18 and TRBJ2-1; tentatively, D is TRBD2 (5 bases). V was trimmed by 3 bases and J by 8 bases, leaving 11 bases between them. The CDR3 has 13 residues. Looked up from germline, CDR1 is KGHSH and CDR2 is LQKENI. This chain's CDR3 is CASSPKSSDEQFF. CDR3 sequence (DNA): TGTGCCAGCTCACCGAAGAGTAGCGATGAGCAGTTCTTC.

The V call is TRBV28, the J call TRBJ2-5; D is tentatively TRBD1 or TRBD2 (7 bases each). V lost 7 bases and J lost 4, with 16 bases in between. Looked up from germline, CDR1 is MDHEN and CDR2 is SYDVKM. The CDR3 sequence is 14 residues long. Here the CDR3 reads CASTPGGVRETQYF. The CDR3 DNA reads TGTGCCAGCACCCCAGGGGGGGTTCGAGAGACCCAGTACTTC.

Here the CDR3 reads CASTPQFAGAKETQYF. CDR3 nucleotide sequence: TGTGCCAGCACCCCTCAGTTTGCGGGGGCTAAGGAGACCCAGTACTTC. The chain links TRBV28 to TRBJ2-5; a possible D gene is TRBD2 (7 bases). This CDR3 is built from 16 residues. The germline CDR1 and CDR2 sequences are MDHEN and SYDVKM. The V and J ends lost 7 bases and 5 bases respectively, with 23 bases between them.

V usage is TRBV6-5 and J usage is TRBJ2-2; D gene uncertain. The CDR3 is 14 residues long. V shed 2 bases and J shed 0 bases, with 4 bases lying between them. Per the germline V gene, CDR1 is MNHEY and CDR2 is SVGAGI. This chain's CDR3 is CASSYDSNTGELFF. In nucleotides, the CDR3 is TGTGCCAGCAGTTACGATTCGAACACCGGGGAGCTGTTTTTT.

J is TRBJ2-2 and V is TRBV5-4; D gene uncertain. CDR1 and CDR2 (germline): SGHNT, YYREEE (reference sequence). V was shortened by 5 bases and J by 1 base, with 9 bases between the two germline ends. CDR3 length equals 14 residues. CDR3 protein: CASSIDMNTGELFF. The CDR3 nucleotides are TGTGCCAGCAGTATCGACATGAACACCGGGGAGCTGTTTTTT.

The CDR3 DNA follows: TGTGCCAGCAGTTACGTCCGGTCAGTCTCCTACGAGCAGTACTTC. Translated: CASSYVRSVSYEQYF. J is TRBJ2-7 and V is TRBV6-5, with D unclear. The CDR3 spans 15 residues. Germline V gives CDR1 MNHEY, CDR2 SVGAGI. V lost 2 bases, J lost 0 bases, and 11 bases lay in between.

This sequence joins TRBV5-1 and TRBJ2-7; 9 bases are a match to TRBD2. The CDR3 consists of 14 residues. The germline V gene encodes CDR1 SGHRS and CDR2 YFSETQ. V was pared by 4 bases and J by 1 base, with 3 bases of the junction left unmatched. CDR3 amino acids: CASSEGLASYEQYF. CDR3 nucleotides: TGCGCCAGCAGCGAAGGACTAGCGTCCTACGAGCAGTACTTC.

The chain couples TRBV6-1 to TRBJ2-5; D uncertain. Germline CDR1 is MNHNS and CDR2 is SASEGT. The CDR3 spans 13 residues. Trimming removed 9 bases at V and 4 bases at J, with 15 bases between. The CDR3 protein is CASCAYSRETQYF. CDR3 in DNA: TGTGCCAGTTGCGCTTATTCCCGAGAGACCCAGTACTTC.

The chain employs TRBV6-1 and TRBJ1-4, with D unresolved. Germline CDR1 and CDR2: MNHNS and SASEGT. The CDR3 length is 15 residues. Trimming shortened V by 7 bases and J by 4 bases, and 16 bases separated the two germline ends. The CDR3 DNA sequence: TGTGCCAGCATCCAACGATCCACTTATAATGAAAAACTGTTTTTT. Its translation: CASIQRSTYNEKLFF.

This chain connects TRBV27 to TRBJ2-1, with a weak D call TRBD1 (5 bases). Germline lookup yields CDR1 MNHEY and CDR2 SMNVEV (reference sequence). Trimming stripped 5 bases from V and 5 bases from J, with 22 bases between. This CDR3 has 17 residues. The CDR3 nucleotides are TGTGCCAGCAGTCCCCGAGGCCCCAGGTGGGGCCACAATGAGCAGTTCTTC. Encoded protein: CASSPRGPRWGHNEQFF.

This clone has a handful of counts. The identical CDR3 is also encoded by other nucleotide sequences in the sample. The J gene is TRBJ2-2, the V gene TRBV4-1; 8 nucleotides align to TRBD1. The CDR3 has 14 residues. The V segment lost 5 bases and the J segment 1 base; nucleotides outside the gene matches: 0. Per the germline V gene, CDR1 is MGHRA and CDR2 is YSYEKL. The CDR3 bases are TGCGCCAGCAGCGACAGGGGGAACACCGGGGAGCTGTTTTTT. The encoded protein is CASSDRGNTGELFF.

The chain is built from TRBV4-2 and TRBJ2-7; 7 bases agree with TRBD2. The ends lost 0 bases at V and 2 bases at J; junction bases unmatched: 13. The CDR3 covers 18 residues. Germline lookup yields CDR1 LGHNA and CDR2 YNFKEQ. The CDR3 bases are TGTGCCAGCAGCCAAGATTCGGGGGAGGGGTCGTGGACCTACGAGCAGTACTTC. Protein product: CASSQDSGEGSWTYEQYF.

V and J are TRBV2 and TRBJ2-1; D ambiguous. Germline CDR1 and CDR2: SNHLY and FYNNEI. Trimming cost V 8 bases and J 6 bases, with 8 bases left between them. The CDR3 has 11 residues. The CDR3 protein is CASLLFNEQFF. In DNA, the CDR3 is TGTGCCAGCCTCCTTTTCAATGAGCAGTTCTTC.

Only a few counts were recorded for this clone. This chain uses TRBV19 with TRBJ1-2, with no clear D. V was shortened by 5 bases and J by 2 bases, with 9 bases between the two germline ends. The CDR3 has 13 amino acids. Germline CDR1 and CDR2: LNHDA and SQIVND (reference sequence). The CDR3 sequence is CASSPGGNYGYTF. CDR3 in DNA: TGTGCCAGTAGTCCGGGCGGAAACTATGGCTACACCTTC. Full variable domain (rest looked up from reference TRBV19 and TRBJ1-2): DGGITQSPKYLFRKEGQNVTLSCEQNLNHDAMYWYRQDPGQGLRLIYYSQIVNDFQKGDIAEGYSVSREKKESFPLTVTSAQKNPTAFYLCASSPGGNYGYTFGSGTRLTVV.

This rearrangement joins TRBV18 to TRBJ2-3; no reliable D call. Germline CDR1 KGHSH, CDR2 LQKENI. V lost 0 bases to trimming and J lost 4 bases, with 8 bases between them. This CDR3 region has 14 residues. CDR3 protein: CASSPPNIPDTQYF. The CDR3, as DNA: TGTGCCAGCTCACCACCTAACATACCAGATACGCAGTATTTT.